These T cell receptor beta chains were read from a single sample in a study of OX40 agonist ivuxolimab in advanced cancers. Assay used: immunoSEQ multiplex PCR; TCRdb lists only in-frame clones, some missing. The sample records 65,000 to 95,000 clones, about 84% being singletons. Sequenced material: CD4+ or CD8+ T cells sorted from blood, taken in a trial of the OX40 agonist ivuxolimab. These receptors all come from an adult with an advanced solid tumor such as melanoma, head and neck, liver or kidney cancer. Each CDR3 is given with its conserved first and last residue. A D gene is named only where the DNA matches it firmly. Some rows mark clone size as missing; the rest say once, few, many or name a class of expanded clone.

>TRBJ2-5|few|.|TRBV7-8
CASSLNPPLGQETQYF
TGTGCCAGCAGCTTAAATCCCCCCCTAGGACAAGAGACCCAGTACTTC
>TRBJ1-6|once|.|TRBV30
CAWSVPSSYNSPLHF
TGTGCCTGGAGTGTACCGAGCTCCTATAATTCACCCCTCCACTTT
>TRBJ2-1|.|.|TRBV11-2
CASSPVSSSYNEQFF
TGTGCCAGCAGCCCGGTTAGTAGCTCCTACAATGAGCAGTTCTTC
>TRBJ1-1|.|TRBD1|TRBV30
CAWRPGQLNTEAFF
TGTGCCTGGAGACCGGGACAGCTGAACACTGAAGCTTTCTTT
>TRBJ1-2|.|TRBD1|TRBV10-3
CAISPTGDYGYTF
TGTGCCATCAGCCCGACAGGGGACTATGGCTACACCTTC
>TRBJ1-4|few|TRBD1|TRBV6-5
CASRLTMTGGEKLFF
TGTGCCAGCAGACTGACCATGACAGGGGGGGAAAAACTGTTTTTT
>TRBJ1-4|.|TRBD1|TRBV10-1
CAVPPRCGTGLCEKLFF
TGCGCCGTCCCCCCCCGGTGTGGGACAGGGCTTTGTGAAAAACTGTTTTTT
>TRBJ2-3|.|.|TRBV7-3
CASSQSLYTDTQYF
TGTGCCAGCAGCCAGTCTCTCTACACAGATACGCAGTATTTT
>TRBJ1-3|.|.|TRBV6-6
CASSQTETGNTIYF
TGTGCCAGCAGTCAGACTGAAACTGGAAACACCATATATTTT
>TRBJ1-1|.|.|TRBV7-2
CASSSLPGRMNTEAFF
TGTGCCAGCAGCTCCCTTCCGGGACGGATGAACACTGAAGCTTTCTTT
>TRBJ1-6|.|TRBD1|TRBV7-2
CASNNPARDRGGYNSPLHF
TGTGCCAGCAACAACCCAGCTAGGGACAGGGGGGGGTATAATTCACCCCTCCACTTT
>TRBJ2-2|.|.|TRBV5-1
CASSLLPQGNTGELFF
TGCGCCAGCAGCTTGCTCCCACAGGGGAACACCGGGGAGCTGTTTTTT
>TRBJ1-5|.|.|TRBV27
CASSHAPGQPQHF
TGTGCCAGCAGCCACGCTCCGGGTCAGCCCCAGCATTTT
>TRBJ1-6|.|.|TRBV9
CASSGGGDVRAPLHF
TGTGCCAGCAGCGGAGGTGGGGACGTTAGGGCCCCCCTCCACTTT
>TRBJ1-4|.|TRBD1|TRBV6-6
CASSQRQGRGDEKLFF
TGTGCCAGCAGTCAACGACAGGGGAGGGGTGATGAAAAACTGTTTTTT
>TRBJ2-3|.|TRBD2|TRBV5-4
CASSIPSGTSTDTQYF
TGTGCCAGCAGCATCCCTAGCGGGACTAGCACAGATACGCAGTATTTT
>TRBJ2-2|.|.|TRBV28
CATTAATLNTGELFF
TGTGCCACTACGGCCGCGACACTGAACACCGGGGAGCTGTTTTTT
>TRBJ1-2|.|.|TRBV9
CASSVGPPTSYGGYTF
TGTGCCAGCAGCGTAGGACCCCCCACCTCATATGGGGGCTACACCTTC
>TRBJ1-2|.|.|TRBV5-3
CASSLPGTNYGYTF
TGTGCCAGCAGCTTGCCAGGAACTAACTATGGCTACACCTTC
>TRBJ2-5|.|TRBD2|TRBV6-6
CASSPGLALGTQYF
TGTGCCAGCAGCCCCGGACTAGCGTTAGGGACCCAGTACTTC
>TRBJ2-7|.|.|TRBV18
CASPPGLNYEQYF
TGTGCCAGCCCACCCGGTCTAAACTACGAGCAGTACTTC
>TRBJ2-7|.|TRBD1|TRBV27
CASSLAGTGVYEQYF
TGTGCCAGCAGTCTGGCGGGGACAGGGGTCTACGAGCAGTACTTC
>TRBJ2-1|.|TRBD1|TRBV7-2
CASSLHRGYEQFF
TGTGCCAGCAGCCTTCACAGGGGTTATGAGCAGTTCTTC
>TRBJ1-2|.|.|TRBV4-1
CASSLGGGDGYTF
TGCGCCAGCAGCCTCGGGGGAGGGGATGGCTACACCTTC
>TRBJ2-2|.|.|TRBV7-3
CASGSGSNTGELFF
TGTGCCAGCGGGTCAGGGTCGAACACCGGGGAGCTGTTTTTT
>TRBJ1-1|.|.|TRBV4-2
CASSQDARNTEAFF
TGTGCCAGCAGCCAAGATGCGCGGAACACTGAAGCTTTCTTT
>TRBJ2-5|.|.|TRBV4-1
CASSHRGALRETQYF
TGCGCCAGCAGCCATCGCGGGGCCCTCCGGGAGACCCAGTACTTC
>TRBJ2-7|.|TRBD1|TRBV29-1
CSVGKWTGGDNEQYF
TGCAGCGTTGGTAAATGGACAGGGGGAGACAACGAGCAGTACTTC
>TRBJ2-1|.|TRBD2|TRBV7-3
CASSSQPSGGREQFF
TGTGCCAGCAGCTCGCAACCTAGCGGGGGTCGTGAGCAGTTCTTC
>TRBJ2-1|few|TRBD2|TRBV7-9
CASGRLAGARNEQFF
TGTGCCAGCGGCAGACTAGCGGGAGCCCGGAATGAGCAGTTCTTC
>TRBJ2-3|.|.|TRBV7-8
CASSLRRLGGSTDTQYF
TGTGCCAGCAGCTTACGGCGACTGGGGGGTAGCACAGATACGCAGTATTTT
>TRBJ2-7|few|.|TRBV4-2
CASSPSFSDYEQYF
TGTGCCAGCAGCCCCTCTTTTTCCGACTACGAGCAGTACTTC
>TRBJ1-3|.|.|TRBV7-2
CASSPGSSGNTIYF
TGTGCCAGCAGCCCAGGGAGCTCTGGAAACACCATATATTTT
>TRBJ1-6|.|.|TRBV27
CASSARLGGSYNSPLHF
TGTGCCAGCAGTGCTCGGTTAGGGGGCTCCTATAATTCACCCCTCCACTTT
>TRBJ1-5|.|.|TRBV4-1
CASSQTGPSQPQHF
TGCGCCAGCAGCCAAACAGGTCCCAGTCAGCCCCAGCATTTT
>TRBJ2-1|.|TRBD2|TRBV9
CASSPRGWEGGNEQFF
TGTGCCAGCAGCCCCCGGGGGTGGGAGGGAGGCAATGAGCAGTTCTTC
>TRBJ2-7|once|TRBD1|TRBV6-1
CASIRTGGSSYEQYF
TGTGCCAGCATTAGGACAGGGGGCTCCTCCTACGAGCAGTACTTC
>TRBJ2-5|.|.|TRBV7-2
CASSFQHGGGETQYF
TGTGCCAGCAGCTTCCAGCACGGAGGGGGAGAGACCCAGTACTTC
>TRBJ1-2|.|.|TRBV7-8
CASSLEGANYGYTF
TGTGCCAGCAGCTTAGAGGGGGCTAACTATGGCTACACCTTC
>TRBJ1-2|.|TRBD1|TRBV19
CASSIGQVDRYGYTF
TGTGCCAGTAGTATCGGACAGGTGGATAGGTATGGCTACACCTTC
>TRBJ2-1|.|.|TRBV4-3
CASSQVTGTYNEQFF
TGCGCCAGCAGCCAAGTAACAGGGACCTACAATGAGCAGTTCTTC
>TRBJ1-1|.|TRBD1|TRBV5-1
CASSPQGGPTEAFF
TGCGCCAGCAGCCCTCAGGGGGGGCCCACTGAAGCTTTCTTT
>TRBJ1-6|.|.|TRBV27
CASSFSIRVSYNSPLHF
TGTGCCAGCAGTTTTTCGATCAGGGTTTCCTATAATTCACCCCTCCACTTT
>TRBJ2-5|.|TRBD2|TRBV2
CASSPGGGGLEETQYF
TGTGCCAGCAGCCCCGGTGGGGGGGGATTAGAAGAGACCCAGTACTTC
>TRBJ1-4|once|.|TRBV6-1
CASSARSYNEKLFF
TGTGCCAGCAGTGCCAGGAGCTATAATGAAAAACTGTTTTTT
>TRBJ2-7|.|.|TRBV5-1
CASRSPGGQYEQYF
TGCGCCAGCAGGTCCCCTGGTGGACAATACGAGCAGTACTTC
>TRBJ1-2|once|.|TRBV5-1
CASSFGLTNYGYTF
TGCGCCAGCAGCTTCGGCCTTACTAACTATGGCTACACCTTC
>TRBJ2-5|.|TRBD2|TRBV7-2
CASSPRRGFQETQYF
TGTGCCAGCAGCCCCCGGCGGGGGTTCCAAGAGACCCAGTACTTC
>TRBJ1-6|once|.|TRBV7-9
CASSSRSSYNSPLHF
TGTGCCAGCAGCTCCCGGAGCTCCTATAATTCACCCCTCCACTTT
>TRBJ1-2|.|TRBD1|TRBV7-2
CASSTGQGALVNYGYTF
TGTGCCAGCAGCACGGGACAGGGGGCGCTTGTCAACTATGGCTACACCTTC
>TRBJ1-3|.|.|TRBV7-2
CASSLNGDTIYF
TGTGCCAGCAGCTTAAACGGGGACACCATATATTTT
>TRBJ1-6|.|.|TRBV6-6
CASSRTSYNSPLHF
TGTGCCAGCAGTAGGACCTCCTATAATTCACCCCTCCACTTT
>TRBJ1-5|.|TRBD1|TRBV6-5
CASILGQGIQPQHF
TGTGCCAGCATTCTTGGACAGGGGATTCAGCCCCAGCATTTT
>TRBJ2-3|.|TRBD2|TRBV7-2
CASSWKLAGAVDTQYF
TGTGCCAGCAGCTGGAAACTAGCGGGAGCTGTAGATACGCAGTATTTT
>TRBJ1-2|.|.|TRBV2
CASSEQGINGYTF
TGTGCCAGCAGTGAACAGGGGATCAATGGCTACACCTTC
>TRBJ2-7|.|TRBD2|TRBV7-2
CASSLSGTSGYEQYF
TGTGCCAGCAGCCTCTCTGGGACTAGCGGCTACGAGCAGTACTTC
>TRBJ2-2|.|.|TRBV5-5
CASSSTVNWDTGELFF
TGTGCCAGCAGCTCCACAGTCAACTGGGACACCGGGGAGCTGTTTTTT